The 8 T cell receptor beta chains reported below all come from one sample, sequenced in a study of cytotoxic CD8 clonotypes in ibrutinib-treated CLL. Data came from immunoSEQ multiplex PCR; TCRdb stores just in-frame clones and leaves some out. The table shows 15,000 or so clones, with 50% to 75% occurring only once. Here the sequenced sample was PBMCs, taken before ibrutinib treatment. Source of these receptors: a human donor with chronic lymphocytic leukemia.

The chain carries TRBV19 and TRBJ1-1; no definite D call. The germline V and J ends were trimmed by 10 bases and 1 base, with 13 bases remaining between them. Per the germline V gene, CDR1 is LNHDA and CDR2 is SQIVND (reference sequence). The CDR3 spans 13 residues. The CDR3 DNA reads TGTGCCACCACGACGGCCGCGAACACTGAAGCTTTCTTT. Its protein is CATTTAANTEAFF.

This clone was observed a handful of times. The V gene is TRBV5-1, the J gene TRBJ2-5; D is undetermined. There are 12 residues in the CDR3. Germline V gene sequence: CDR1 SGHRS, CDR2 YFSETQ. Between the trimmed V and J ends, which lost 0 bases and 2 bases, there was a span of 2 bases. CDR3 in amino acids: CASSLGQETQYF. For the CDR3, the DNA is TGCGCCAGCAGCTTGGGACAAGAGACCCAGTACTTC.

Comments on this clone: Other DNA sequences in this sample translate to the same CDR3. The chain is built from TRBV9 and TRBJ2-7, with 8 bases matching TRBD2. V lost 0 bases and J lost 3; bases outside the gene matches: 2. CDR1 is SGDLS, CDR2 YYNGEE, per germline. The CDR3 totals 14 residues. In DNA form, the CDR3 reads TGTGCCAGCAGCGTAGCCGGGGGGGGCTACGAGCAGTACTTC. Translating gives CASSVAGGGYEQYF.

The rearrangement links TRBV2 to TRBJ2-3, with D possibly TRBD2 on 7 matching bases. Trimming took 6 bases from V and 3 from J, leaving 13 bases between them. The germline gives CDR1 SNHLY, CDR2 FYNNEI. The CDR3 has 14 amino acids. Here the CDR3 reads CASRLGGGTDTQYF. Written as DNA, the CDR3 is TGTGCCAGCAGGCTAGGGGGGGGAACAGATACGCAGTATTTT.

The rearrangement joins TRBV29-1 to TRBJ1-2; D remains unclear. Germline lookup yields CDR1 SQVTM and CDR2 ANQGSEA. Trimming shortened V by 6 bases and J by 4 bases, and 21 bases separated the two germline ends. CDR3 length: 15 residues. The CDR3 DNA sequence: TGCAGCGTGGCGGGAATGGGTTCAGGTTCCTATGGCTACACCTTC. Its protein product is CSVAGMGSGSYGYTF.

The CDR3 spells CASSSFQGNNSPLHF. The CDR3 bases are TGTGCCAGCAGCTCGTTCCAGGGCAATAATTCACCCCTCCACTTT. The chain carries TRBV5-4 and TRBJ1-6, with D possibly being TRBD1 (5 bases). The CDR3 consists of 15 residues. The V gene lost 3 bases and the J gene lost 5 bases, with 12 bases spanning the gap. The germline V gene encodes CDR1 SGHNT and CDR2 YYREEE (reference sequence).

The chain couples TRBV10-3 to TRBJ1-1; 8 nucleotides match TRBD1. The CDR3 totals 15 residues. The germline V gene has CDR1 ENHRY and CDR2 SYGVKD. With 6 bases clipped from V and 0 bases from J, the junction kept 6 bases outside the gene matches. Written as DNA, the CDR3 is TGTGCCATCAGGCCGGGACAGGTGATGAACACTGAAGCTTTCTTT. Translated: CAIRPGQVMNTEAFF.

CDR3 region: CASSLDRGDYEQYF. The CDR3 DNA reads TGTGCCAGCAGCTTGGACAGGGGGGACTACGAGCAGTACTTC. J is TRBJ2-7 and V is TRBV5-4; 8 nucleotides match TRBD1. Losses at the gene ends were 0 bases for V and 3 bases for J; bases not matched to a gene: 2. Per the germline V gene, CDR1 is SGHNT and CDR2 is YYREEE (reference sequence). This CDR3 contains 14 residues.